This entry concerns a single TCR beta chain. This CDR3 contains 11 residues. Germline loops: CDR1 DFQATT, CDR2 SNEGSKA (reference sequence). This entry comes from a study of blood T cell repertoires in COVID-19. The wider study: T cells, B-cell-depleted T cells, or PBMCs supplied cDNA or gDNA.

Per the original data handling: By means of reference gene primer amplification, nucleated cell counts were estimated. Libraries were prepared by immunoSEQ multiplex PCR; TCRdb keeps only in-frame clonotypes and omits some of them. V and J calls and clone size are those listed in that table; D and trimming were worked out from the DNA. The table lists about 220,000 clones, around 83% of them singletons. The chain couples TRBV20-1 to TRBJ2-3, with 8 bases identical to TRBD2. The sequencing sample was made of peripheral blood. The receptor's source is a man in his forties or fifties with active or convalescent COVID-19. This CDR3 reads CASGSTDTQYF. CDR3 coding DNA: TGCGCTAGCGGGAGCACAGATACGCAGTATTTT.